This is a list of T cell receptor beta chains from one sample in a study of T cell repertoires in cytomegalovirus infection. TCRdb passed the reads through MiXCR, listing each CDR3 protein once. The sample holds approximately 700,000 distinct CDR3 sequences; about a third are singletons and the top ten take around 2.6%. The sample consisted of PBMCs. These receptors came from a human donor in good health (CMV status not recorded). Some clones in this sample may be carry-over from other donors' samples. The CDR3 runs from the conserved cysteine through the conserved F or W. Each record gives: clone size, D gene, J gene, V gene, CDR3 DNA, CDR3 protein. D genes are given only for firm matches. Clone size is stated in some rows and not others, as once, few, many or a class when expanded.

>few|TRBD1|TRBJ1-1|TRBV6-8
TGTGCCAGCAGTCCAGGGGGATCGGCTACTGAAGCTTTCTTT
CASSPGGSATEAFF
>NA|NA|TRBJ2-1|TRBV11-2
TGTGCCAGCAGCTCCCCCCTGTCGGGGATATACAATGAGCAGTTCTTC
CASSSPLSGIYNEQFF
>few|TRBD1|TRBJ1-1|TRBV7-9
TGTGCCAGCAGCGGGGGGACAGGGCTGAACACTGAAGCTTTCTTT
CASSGGTGLNTEAFF
>few|TRBD2|TRBJ2-7|TRBV19
TGTGCCAGTAGTATGGGACTAGCGGACTACGAGCAGTACTTC
CASSMGLADYEQYF
>NA|TRBD2|TRBJ2-5|TRBV28
TGTGCCAGCAGTTTATTCGGTTCTAGCGGGCCTTCGGCACAAGAGACCCAGTACTTC
CASSLFGSSGPSAQETQYF
>once|TRBD2|TRBJ2-1|TRBV24-1
TGTGCCACCTCTAGCGGGAGGGCAAGCTCCTACAATGAGCAGTTCTTC
CATSSGRASSYNEQFF
>NA|TRBD2|TRBJ2-1|TRBV29-1
TGCAGCGTTGAACGGGGTCTAGCGGGAGAGAATGAGCAGTTCTTC
CSVERGLAGENEQFF
>once|TRBD2|TRBJ2-1|TRBV6-6
TGTGCCAGCAGTTACTCTATAGTGCGGAGAACAGCGGGAGTCCTCTACAATGAGCAGTTCTTC
CASSYSIVRRTAGVLYNEQFF
>few|TRBD1|TRBJ2-2|TRBV12-3/TRBV12-4
TGTGCCAGCAGTCCGAACAGGGGGCGCAGGACCGGGGAGCTGTTTTTT
CASSPNRGRRTGELFF
>NA|TRBD2|TRBJ2-1|TRBV3-1
TGTGCCAGCAGCCAAGGACTAGCGGGGGGGGGTGAGCAGTTCTTC
CASSQGLAGGGEQFF
>NA|TRBD2|TRBJ2-5|TRBV11-2
TGTGCCAGCAGCTTCTCTGGGACTAGCGAATTGACCCAGTACTTC
CASSFSGTSELTQYF
>few|NA|TRBJ1-1|TRBV2
TGTGCCAGCAAATTGGGGATGGACACTGAAGCTTTCTTT
CASKLGMDTEAFF
>NA|NA|TRBJ1-2|TRBV11-2
TGTGCCAGCTGCTTAACACTGGGGGTACAGGGACAAGATGGCTACACCTTC
CASCLTLGVQGQDGYTF